The 17 T cell receptor beta chains presented below share a single source sample, sequenced in a study of blood T cell repertoires in COVID-19 (dated by TCRdb to 2019 to 2021). Library creation used the immunoSEQ multiplex PCR assay. Here the immuneACCESS table is served through TCRdb, limited to in-frame sequences with V and J called. Missing clones are a known gap in these copies; in checked studies unresolved V genes cover under half, and the rest lacks a known reason. The sample includes around 170,000 clones, with about 90% observed a single time. Jointly, the top ten make up roughly 4% of the sample. Sequences were obtained from peripheral blood. The source is a woman in her 70s with acute or convalescent COVID-19.

The J gene is TRBJ2-4, the V gene TRBV11-3, with 8 bases aligning to TRBD2. This CDR3 region has 17 residues. Germline trimming cut 1 base from V and 5 bases from J; bases unmatched to any gene: 10. The germline CDR1 and CDR2 sequences are SGHNT and YENEEA. As DNA, the CDR3 is TGTGCCAGCAGCTTAGGGGCTCGGGGGGGCGCAGAAAACATTCAGTACTTC. This codes for CASSLGARGGAENIQYF.

Many counts were recorded for this clone. This sequence joins TRBV7-2 and TRBJ2-7; TRBD1 aligns across 9 bases. The CDR3 has 15 amino acids. Germline assignment: CDR1 SGHTA and CDR2 FQGNSA. V lost 5 bases and J lost 3; bases outside the gene matches: 8. CDR3 residues: CASSMPGQGVYEQYF. The CDR3, as DNA: TGTGCCAGCAGCATGCCGGGACAGGGAGTCTACGAGCAGTACTTC.

The V and J genes are TRBV5-1 and TRBJ2-1, with unresolved D. The CDR3 sequence is 16 residues long. Germline V gene lookup returns CDR1 SGHRS and CDR2 YFSETQ. The V end lost 0 bases, the J end lost 2 bases, and 12 bases lay between the germline ends. The CDR3 DNA follows: TGCGCCAGCAGCTTGGACTCCCGTCCGCCCTACAATGAGCAGTTCTTC. Its translation: CASSLDSRPPYNEQFF.

V and J are TRBV7-2 and TRBJ2-5; weak D call: TRBD2 (6 bases). V lost 1 base and J 3 bases, leaving 9 bases between the germline ends. CDR1 is SGHTA, CDR2 FQGNSA, per germline. There are 14 residues in the CDR3. CDR3 in DNA: TGTGCCAGCAGCTTAGACCGCGGGGAAGAGACCCAGTACTTC. Its protein product is CASSLDRGEETQYF.

This rearrangement joins TRBV28 to TRBJ2-2, with a possible D match to TRBD2 (5 bases). From germline, CDR1 is MDHEN and CDR2 SYDVKM. The germline V and J ends were trimmed by 5 bases and 6 bases, with 16 bases remaining between them. The length of the CDR3 is 15 residues. CDR3 DNA sequence: TGTGCCAGCAGTCCTATCGGCCGGGAAGCCGGGGAGCTGTTTTTT. This encodes CASSPIGREAGELFF.

The chain combines TRBV5-6 with TRBJ1-4, with TRBD1 matching 11 bases. The CDR3 extends over 16 amino acids. The V segment lost 4 bases and the J segment 6 bases; nucleotides outside the gene matches: 8. Per germline, CDR1 SGHDT and CDR2 YYEEEE. DNA for the CDR3: TGTGCCAGCAGCCCCTTCCGGGACAGGGGGTATGAAAAACTGTTTTTT. It codes for CASSPFRDRGYEKLFF.

This rearrangement joins TRBV7-9 to TRBJ2-1; D may be TRBD2 (7 bases). V was shortened by 3 bases and J by 6 bases, with 18 bases between the two germline ends. There are 16 residues in the CDR3. Germline CDR1 and CDR2: SEHNR and FQNEAQ (reference sequence). CDR3 protein: CASSLQRWGGPNEQFF. The CDR3 DNA is TGTGCCAGCAGCTTGCAACGGTGGGGGGGCCCCAATGAGCAGTTCTTC. The full variable domain, in which reference TRBV7-9 and TRBJ2-1 provide the parts outside the CDR3, is DTGVSQNPRHKITKRGQNVTFRCDPISEHNRLYWYRQTLGQGPEFLTYFQNEAQLEKSRLLSDRFSAERPKGSFSTLEIQRTEQGDSAMYLCASSLQRWGGPNEQFFGPGTRLTVL.

This chain uses TRBV28 with TRBJ2-4; D is ambiguous. CDR3 length equals 9 residues. Germline V gives CDR1 MDHEN, CDR2 SYDVKM. The CDR3 nucleotides read TGTCTGTTGGCTAACATTCAGTACTTC. Its translation is CLLANIQYF.

This clone has only one observation. V usage is TRBV4-3 and J usage is TRBJ1-3, with D unresolved. The CDR3 has 18 amino acids. Germline lookup yields CDR1 LGHNA and CDR2 YSLEER. The V and J ends lost 0 bases and 0 bases respectively, with 15 bases between them. The CDR3 DNA follows: TGCGCCAGCAGCCAAGATCCCCCCCCAGATCACTCTGGAAACACCATATATTTT. Amino acids: CASSQDPPPDHSGNTIYF.

The rearrangement uses TRBV19 and TRBJ2-7, with 14 bases aligning to TRBD2. V was pared by 5 bases and J by 3 bases, with 3 bases of the junction left unmatched. This CDR3 has 15 residues. Germline V gene data show CDR1 as LNHDA and CDR2 as SQIVND (reference sequence). The CDR3 DNA reads as TGTGCCAGTAGTTTCGGGACTAGCGGGAGCTACGAGCAGTACTTC. This translates into CASSFGTSGSYEQYF.

The V call is TRBV2, the J call TRBJ1-2; no clear D gene. This CDR3 has 13 amino acids. Germline assignment: CDR1 SNHLY and CDR2 FYNNEI. Trimming shortened V by 5 bases and J by 0 bases, and 7 bases separated the two germline ends. The CDR3 region has the DNA TGTGCCAGCAGTTACACCTCTAACTATGGCTACACCTTC. It encodes CASSYTSNYGYTF. Combining the CDR3 with reference TRBV2 and TRBJ1-2 gives the whole variable domain EPEVTQTPSHQVTQMGQEVILRCVPISNHLYFYWYRQILGQKVEFLVSFYNNEISEKSEIFDDQFSVERPDGSNFTLKIRSTKLEDSAMYFCASSYTSNYGYTFGSGTRLTVV.

This chain links TRBV5-1 with TRBJ1-2, with D uncertain. The germline V gene encodes CDR1 SGHRS and CDR2 YFSETQ. Trimming removed 0 bases at V and 5 bases at J, with 8 bases between. The length of the CDR3 is 13 residues. CDR3 in amino acids: CASSLDQSYGYTF. The CDR3 nucleotides read TGCGCCAGCAGCTTGGACCAGTCATATGGCTACACCTTC.

The chain employs TRBV5-1 and TRBJ2-7; 9 bases line up with TRBD1. Trimming removed 0 bases from V and 1 base from J; junction bases left unmatched: 2. Germline V lookup: CDR1 SGHRS, CDR2 YFSETQ. This CDR3 spans 15 amino acids. CDR3 region: CASSLGGTGSYEQYF. Here the CDR3 DNA reads TGCGCCAGCAGCTTGGGTGGGACAGGGTCCTACGAGCAGTACTTC.

This chain joins TRBV6-2 or TRBV6-3 and TRBJ2-3; TRBD1 agrees at 7 bases. This CDR3 has 13 amino acids. V dropped 3 bases and J dropped 9; count of bases not matched to a gene: 6. Germline V gives CDR1 MNHEY, CDR2 SVGEGT. DNA for the CDR3: TGTGCCAGCAGTTATACAGGGGCGGGCACGCAGTATTTT. Protein sequence: CASSYTGAGTQYF.

The chain combines TRBV5-1 with TRBJ2-5; maybe TRBD2 (6 bases). Between the trimmed V and J ends, which lost 6 bases and 0 bases, there was a span of 12 bases. Germline CDR1 and CDR2: SGHRS and YFSETQ. The CDR3 contains 14 residues. The CDR3 DNA reads TGCGCCAGCAACCTGGGGGGTAACCAAGAGACCCAGTACTTC. It yields the protein CASNLGGNQETQYF.

With respect to this clone: This sample includes further DNA sequences coding for the same CDR3. This chain connects TRBV9 to TRBJ1-6; TRBD1 aligns across 9 bases. The V and J ends lost 2 bases and 7 bases, in that order; junction bases with no gene match: 4. The CDR3 is 15 residues long. Germline V CDR1 and CDR2: SGDLS, YYNGEE. In DNA, the CDR3 is TGTGCCAGCAGCGTGGAGGGACAGGGAAATTCACCCCTCCACTTT. Translated: CASSVEGQGNSPLHF.

The chain couples TRBV6-6 to TRBJ1-1; D call uncertain. The CDR3 runs 14 residues. The V end lost 6 bases, the J end lost 0 bases, and 11 bases lay between the germline ends. Germline V gives CDR1 MNHNY, CDR2 SVGAGI (reference sequence). This chain's CDR3 is CASSHGVMNTEAFF. The CDR3 nucleotides read TGTGCCAGCAGCCACGGGGTTATGAACACTGAAGCTTTCTTT.